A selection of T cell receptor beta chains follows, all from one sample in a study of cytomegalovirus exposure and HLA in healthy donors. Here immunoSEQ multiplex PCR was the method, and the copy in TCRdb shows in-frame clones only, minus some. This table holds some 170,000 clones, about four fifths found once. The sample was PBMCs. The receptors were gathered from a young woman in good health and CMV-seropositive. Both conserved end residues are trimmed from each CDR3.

CDR3aa: ASNPPGQGHGYT
len: 12
j_gene: TRBJ1-2
v_gene: TRBV11-2

CDR3aa: ASRQTGANYGYT
len: 12
j_gene: TRBJ1-2
v_gene: TRBV6-5

CDR3aa: ASSVESSGKDNEQF
len: 14
j_gene: TRBJ2-1
v_gene: TRBV9

CDR3aa: ASEAAGEGYNEQF
len: 13
j_gene: TRBJ2-1
v_gene: TRBV28

CDR3aa: ASSQVGGLNTEAF
len: 13
j_gene: TRBJ1-1
v_gene: TRBV4-1

CDR3aa: SASLLPGYT
len: 9
j_gene: TRBJ1-2
v_gene: TRBV20-1

CDR3aa: SASRGTEAF
len: 9
j_gene: TRBJ1-1
v_gene: TRBV20-1

CDR3aa: ASSLRGRYSGGETQY
len: 15
j_gene: TRBJ2-5
v_gene: TRBV7-2

CDR3aa: ASSQPDRSRTGELF
len: 14
j_gene: TRBJ2-2
v_gene: TRBV4-1

CDR3aa: ASSLGSAQGWTGELF
len: 15
j_gene: TRBJ2-2
v_gene: TRBV7-2

CDR3aa: ASSPSGGPDTDTQY
len: 14
j_gene: TRBJ2-3
v_gene: TRBV11-2

CDR3aa: ASHPGGETQY
len: 10
j_gene: TRBJ2-5
v_gene: TRBV5-1

CDR3aa: ASSLTSGGINNEQF
len: 14
j_gene: TRBJ2-1
v_gene: TRBV4-3

CDR3aa: ASSSGSPLH
len: 9
j_gene: TRBJ1-6
v_gene: TRBV19

CDR3aa: SVDSGSAKETQY
len: 12
j_gene: TRBJ2-5
v_gene: TRBV29-1

CDR3aa: ASSIHRAAESPLH
len: 13
j_gene: TRBJ1-6
v_gene: TRBV19

CDR3aa: ASSPTLGSEKLF
len: 12
j_gene: TRBJ1-4
v_gene: TRBV7-2

CDR3aa: ASRRKEYGYT
len: 10
j_gene: TRBJ1-2
v_gene: TRBV7-8

CDR3aa: ASRNTGAYGYT
len: 11
j_gene: TRBJ1-2
v_gene: TRBV7-8

CDR3aa: ASSYSVYQETQY
len: 12
j_gene: TRBJ2-5
v_gene: TRBV2

CDR3aa: AISDRGSTEAF
len: 11
j_gene: TRBJ1-1
v_gene: TRBV10-3

CDR3aa: ASSLSDSIAQY
len: 11
j_gene: TRBJ2-3
v_gene: TRBV7-9

CDR3aa: ASSLDQRQGDEQY
len: 13
j_gene: TRBJ2-7
v_gene: TRBV5-6

CDR3aa: AWGQGSHEQY
len: 10
j_gene: TRBJ2-7
v_gene: TRBV30

CDR3aa: ASSLERDRGDTQY
len: 13
j_gene: TRBJ2-3
v_gene: TRBV11-2

CDR3aa: ASSEIYGGRGAYEQY
len: 15
j_gene: TRBJ2-7
v_gene: TRBV25-1

CDR3aa: ASSEDRVNDTEAF
len: 13
j_gene: TRBJ1-1
v_gene: TRBV11-3

CDR3aa: ASSFSSEAF
len: 9
j_gene: TRBJ1-1
v_gene: TRBV11-2

CDR3aa: ASSKRLRKLAGGDTSYNEQF
len: 20
j_gene: TRBJ2-1
v_gene: TRBV21-1

CDR3aa: SVNLGGSGNTIY
len: 12
j_gene: TRBJ1-3
v_gene: TRBV29-1

CDR3aa: ASSFNRGLGTEAF
len: 13
j_gene: TRBJ1-1
v_gene: TRBV5-6

CDR3aa: ASSQRYPGGNSQY
len: 13
j_gene: TRBJ2-4
v_gene: TRBV7-8

CDR3aa: ASSETGDWGYT
len: 11
j_gene: TRBJ1-2
v_gene: TRBV7-9

CDR3aa: AWSVRGHEKLF
len: 11
j_gene: TRBJ1-4
v_gene: TRBV30

CDR3aa: ASRKLAGGQETQY
len: 13
j_gene: TRBJ2-5
v_gene: TRBV27

CDR3aa: ASSPRGEVSNQPQH
len: 14
j_gene: TRBJ1-5
v_gene: TRBV7-8